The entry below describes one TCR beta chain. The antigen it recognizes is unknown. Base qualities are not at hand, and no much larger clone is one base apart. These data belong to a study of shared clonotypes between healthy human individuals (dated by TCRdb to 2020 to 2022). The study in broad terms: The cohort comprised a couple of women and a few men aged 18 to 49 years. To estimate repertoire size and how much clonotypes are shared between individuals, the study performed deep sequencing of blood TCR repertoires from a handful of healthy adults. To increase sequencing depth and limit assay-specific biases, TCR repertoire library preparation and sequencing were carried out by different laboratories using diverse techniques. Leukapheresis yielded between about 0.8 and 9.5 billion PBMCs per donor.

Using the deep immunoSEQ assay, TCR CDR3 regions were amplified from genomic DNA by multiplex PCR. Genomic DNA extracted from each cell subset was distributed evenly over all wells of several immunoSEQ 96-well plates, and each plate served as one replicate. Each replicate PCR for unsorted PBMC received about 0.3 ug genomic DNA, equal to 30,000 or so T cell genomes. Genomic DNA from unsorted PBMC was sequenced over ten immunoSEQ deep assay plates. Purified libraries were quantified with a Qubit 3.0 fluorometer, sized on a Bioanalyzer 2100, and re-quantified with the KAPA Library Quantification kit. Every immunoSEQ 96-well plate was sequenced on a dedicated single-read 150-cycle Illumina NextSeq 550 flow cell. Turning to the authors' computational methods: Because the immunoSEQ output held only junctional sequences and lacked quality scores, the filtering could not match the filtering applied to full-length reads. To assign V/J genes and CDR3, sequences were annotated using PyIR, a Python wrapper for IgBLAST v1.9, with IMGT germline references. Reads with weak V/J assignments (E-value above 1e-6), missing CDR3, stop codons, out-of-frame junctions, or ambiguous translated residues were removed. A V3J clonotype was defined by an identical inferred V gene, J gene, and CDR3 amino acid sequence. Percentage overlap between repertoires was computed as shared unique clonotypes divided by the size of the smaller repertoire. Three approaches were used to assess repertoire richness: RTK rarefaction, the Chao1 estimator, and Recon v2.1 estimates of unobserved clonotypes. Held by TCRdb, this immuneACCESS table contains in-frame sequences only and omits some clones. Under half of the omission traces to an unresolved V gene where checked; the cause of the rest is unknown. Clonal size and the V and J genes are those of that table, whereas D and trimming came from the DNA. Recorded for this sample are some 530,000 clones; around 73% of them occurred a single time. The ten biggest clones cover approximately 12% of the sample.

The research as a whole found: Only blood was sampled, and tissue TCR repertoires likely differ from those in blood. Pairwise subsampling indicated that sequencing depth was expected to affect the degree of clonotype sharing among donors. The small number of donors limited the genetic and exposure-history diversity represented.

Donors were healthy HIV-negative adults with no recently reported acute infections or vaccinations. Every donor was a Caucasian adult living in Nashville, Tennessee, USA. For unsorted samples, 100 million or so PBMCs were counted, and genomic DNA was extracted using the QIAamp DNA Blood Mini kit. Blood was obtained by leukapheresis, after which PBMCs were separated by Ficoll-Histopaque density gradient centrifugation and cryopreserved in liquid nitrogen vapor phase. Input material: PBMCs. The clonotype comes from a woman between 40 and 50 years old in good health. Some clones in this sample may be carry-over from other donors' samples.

The DNA sequence is given as TGTGCCAGCAGTGGCGGATACTTCGGTGGGGACTCTGGGGCCAACGTCCTGACTTTC. This codes for CASSGGYFGGDSGANVLTF. The chain is made from TRBV6-1 and TRBJ2-6; no D gene can be assigned with confidence. The germline V gene encodes CDR1 MNHNS and CDR2 SASEGT. CDR3 length: 19 amino acids, cysteine to phenylalanine. The retained sequence is limited to the CDR3, 57 bases, with the frame set at the first base. Cut back by 4 bases and 0 bases, the V and J ends lie 19 bases apart.